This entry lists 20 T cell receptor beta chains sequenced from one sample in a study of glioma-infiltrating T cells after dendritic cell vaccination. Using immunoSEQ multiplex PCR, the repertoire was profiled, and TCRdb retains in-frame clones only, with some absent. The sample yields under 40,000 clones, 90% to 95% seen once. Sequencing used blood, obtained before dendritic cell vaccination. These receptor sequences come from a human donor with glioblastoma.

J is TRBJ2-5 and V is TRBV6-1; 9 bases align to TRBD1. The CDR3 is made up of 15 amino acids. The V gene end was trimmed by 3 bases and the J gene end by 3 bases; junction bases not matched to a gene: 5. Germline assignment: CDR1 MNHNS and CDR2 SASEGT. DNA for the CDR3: TGTGCCAGCAGTGAGGGAGGACAGGGGAAAGAGACCCAGTACTTC. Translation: CASSEGGQGKETQYF.

The CDR3 DNA is TGTGCCAGCCGCCCAGTTCAGGACACCGGGGAGCTGTTTTTT. It translates to CASRPVQDTGELFF. This chain links TRBV27 with TRBJ2-2; D is undetermined. CDR1 MNHEY and CDR2 SMNVEV come from the germline V gene (reference sequence). CDR3 size: 14 residues. V lost 8 bases, J lost 3 bases, and 13 bases lay in between.

The CDR3, as DNA: TGTGCCAGCAGCTCTAGGTCAGGGGGCAATCAGCCCCAGCATTTT. As protein: CASSSRSGGNQPQHF. The gene calls are TRBV5-6 and TRBJ1-5, with D perhaps TRBD1 (6 bases). The germline V gene has CDR1 SGHDT and CDR2 YYEEEE. This CDR3 is 15 amino acids long. Trimming removed 3 bases from V and 2 bases from J, with 12 bases in between.

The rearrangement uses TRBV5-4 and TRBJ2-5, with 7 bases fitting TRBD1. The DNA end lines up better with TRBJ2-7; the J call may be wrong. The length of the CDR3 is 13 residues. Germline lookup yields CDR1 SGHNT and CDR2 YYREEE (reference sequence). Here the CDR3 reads CASSLQGAYEQYF. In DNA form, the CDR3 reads TGTGCCAGCAGCTTGCAGGGGGCCTACGAGCAGTACTTC.

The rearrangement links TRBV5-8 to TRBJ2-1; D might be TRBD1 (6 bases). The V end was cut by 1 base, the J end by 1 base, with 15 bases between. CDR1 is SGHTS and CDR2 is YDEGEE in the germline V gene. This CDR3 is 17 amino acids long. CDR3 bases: TGTGCCAGCAGCTTGCCCCTACGGACAGATTCCTACAATGAGCAGTTCTTC. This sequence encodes CASSLPLRTDSYNEQFF.

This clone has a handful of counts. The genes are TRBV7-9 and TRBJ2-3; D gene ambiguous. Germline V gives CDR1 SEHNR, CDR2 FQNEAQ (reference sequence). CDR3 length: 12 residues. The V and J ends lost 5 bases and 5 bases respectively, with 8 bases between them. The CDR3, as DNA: TGTGCCAGCAGCGCCCCGAGAGATACGCAGTATTTT. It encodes CASSAPRDTQYF.

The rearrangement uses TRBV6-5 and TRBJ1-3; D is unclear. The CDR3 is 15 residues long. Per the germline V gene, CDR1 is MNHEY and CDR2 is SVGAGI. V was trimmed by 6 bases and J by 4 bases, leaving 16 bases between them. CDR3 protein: CASSREGGGGNTIYF. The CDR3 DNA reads TGTGCCAGCAGCCGAGAGGGCGGTGGGGGAAACACCATATATTTT.

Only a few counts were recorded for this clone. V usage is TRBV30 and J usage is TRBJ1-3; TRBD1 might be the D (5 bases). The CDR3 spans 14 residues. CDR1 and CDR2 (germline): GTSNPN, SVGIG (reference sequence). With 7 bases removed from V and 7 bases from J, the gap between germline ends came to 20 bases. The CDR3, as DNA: TGTGCCTCCAATGGGGGGGATGGTTGGAACACCATATATTTT. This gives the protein CASNGGDGWNTIYF.

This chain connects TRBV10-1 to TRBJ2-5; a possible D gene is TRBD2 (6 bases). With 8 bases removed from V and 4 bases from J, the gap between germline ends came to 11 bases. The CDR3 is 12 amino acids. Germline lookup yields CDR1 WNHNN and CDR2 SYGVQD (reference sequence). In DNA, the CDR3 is TGCGCCAGCTCGCGGGGAGGAGAGACCCAGTACTTC. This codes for CASSRGGETQYF.

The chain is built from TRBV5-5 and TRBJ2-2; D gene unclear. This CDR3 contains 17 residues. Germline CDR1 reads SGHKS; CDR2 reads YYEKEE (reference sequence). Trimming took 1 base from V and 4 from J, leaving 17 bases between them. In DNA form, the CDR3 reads TGTGCCAGCAGCTTGCGCTCCACCCCCTCGGGCACCGGGGAGCTGTTTTTT. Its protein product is CASSLRSTPSGTGELFF.

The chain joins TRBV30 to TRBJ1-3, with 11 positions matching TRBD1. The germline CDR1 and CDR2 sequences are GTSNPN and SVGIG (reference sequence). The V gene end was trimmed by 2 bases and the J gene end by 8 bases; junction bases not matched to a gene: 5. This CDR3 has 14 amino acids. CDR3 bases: TGTGCCTGGAGTTCCGGGACAGGGGGTTACACCATATATTTT. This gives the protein CAWSSGTGGYTIYF.

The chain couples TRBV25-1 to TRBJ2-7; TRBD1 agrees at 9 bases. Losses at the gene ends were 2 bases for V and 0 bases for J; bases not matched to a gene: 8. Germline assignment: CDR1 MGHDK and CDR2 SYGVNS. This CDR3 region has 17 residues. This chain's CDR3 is CASSETLGTGNSYEQYF. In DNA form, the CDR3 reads TGTGCCAGCAGTGAAACCCTGGGGACAGGGAACTCCTACGAGCAGTACTTC.

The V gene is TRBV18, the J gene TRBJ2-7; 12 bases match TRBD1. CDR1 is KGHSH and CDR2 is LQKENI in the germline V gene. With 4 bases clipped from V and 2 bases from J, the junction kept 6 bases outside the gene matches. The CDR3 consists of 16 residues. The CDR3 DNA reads TGTGCCAGCTCACAAGGCGGGACAGGGGGCGCCTACGAGCAGTACTTC. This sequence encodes CASSQGGTGGAYEQYF.

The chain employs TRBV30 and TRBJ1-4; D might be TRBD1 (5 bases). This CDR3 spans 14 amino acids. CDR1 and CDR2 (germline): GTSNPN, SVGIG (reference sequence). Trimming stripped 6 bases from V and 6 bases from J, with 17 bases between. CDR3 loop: CACRLPGLDEKLFF. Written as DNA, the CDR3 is TGTGCCTGTAGACTTCCAGGGTTAGATGAAAAACTGTTTTTT.

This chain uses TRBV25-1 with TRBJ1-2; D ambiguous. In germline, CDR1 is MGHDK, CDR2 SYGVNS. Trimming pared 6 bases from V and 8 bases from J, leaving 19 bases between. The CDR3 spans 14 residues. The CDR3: CASRETGRGEGYTF. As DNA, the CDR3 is TGTGCCAGCAGGGAGACCGGCCGCGGGGAAGGCTACACCTTC.

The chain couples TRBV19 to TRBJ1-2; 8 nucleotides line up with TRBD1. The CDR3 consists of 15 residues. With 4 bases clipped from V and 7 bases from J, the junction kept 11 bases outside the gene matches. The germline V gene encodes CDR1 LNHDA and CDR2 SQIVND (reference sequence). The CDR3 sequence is CASSSGATGEAGYTF. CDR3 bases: TGTGCCAGTAGTAGTGGGGCGACAGGGGAGGCTGGCTACACCTTC.

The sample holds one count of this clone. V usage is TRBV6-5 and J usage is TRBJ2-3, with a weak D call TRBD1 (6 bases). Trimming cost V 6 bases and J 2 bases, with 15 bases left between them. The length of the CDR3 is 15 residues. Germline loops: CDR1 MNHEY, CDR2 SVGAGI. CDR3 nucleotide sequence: TGTGCCAGCAGCCCAGGGGATAGAAACACAGATACGCAGTATTTT. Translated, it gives CASSPGDRNTDTQYF.

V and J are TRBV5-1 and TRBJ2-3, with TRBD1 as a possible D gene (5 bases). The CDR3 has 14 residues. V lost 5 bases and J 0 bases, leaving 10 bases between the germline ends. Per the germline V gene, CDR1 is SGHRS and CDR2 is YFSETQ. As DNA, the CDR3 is TGCGCCAGCAGGAAACAGGTCAGCACAGATACGCAGTATTTT. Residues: CASRKQVSTDTQYF.

The CDR3 nucleotides read TGTGCCAGCAGTAGGGACAGGGACGAGACCCAGTACTTC. It is translated as CASSRDRDETQYF. This chain connects TRBV6-1 to TRBJ2-5, with 9 bases fitting TRBD1. This CDR3 has 13 residues. Losses at the gene ends were 5 bases for V and 5 bases for J; bases not matched to a gene: 3. Germline loops: CDR1 MNHNS, CDR2 SASEGT.

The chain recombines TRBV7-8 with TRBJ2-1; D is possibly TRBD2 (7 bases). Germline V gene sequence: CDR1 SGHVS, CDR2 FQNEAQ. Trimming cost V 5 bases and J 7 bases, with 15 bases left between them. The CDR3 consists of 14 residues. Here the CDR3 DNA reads TGTGCCAGCAGCCTGACGGGGGGCCAGAATGAGCAGTTCTTC. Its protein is CASSLTGGQNEQFF.